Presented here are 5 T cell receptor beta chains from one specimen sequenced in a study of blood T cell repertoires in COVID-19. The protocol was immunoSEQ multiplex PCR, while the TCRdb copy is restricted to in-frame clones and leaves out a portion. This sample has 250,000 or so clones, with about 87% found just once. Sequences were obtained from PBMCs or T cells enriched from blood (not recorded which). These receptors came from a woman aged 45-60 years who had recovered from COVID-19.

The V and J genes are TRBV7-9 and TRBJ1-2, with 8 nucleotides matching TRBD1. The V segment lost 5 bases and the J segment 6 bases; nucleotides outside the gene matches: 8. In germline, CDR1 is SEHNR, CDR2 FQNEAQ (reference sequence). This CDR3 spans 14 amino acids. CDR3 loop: CASSPAGQGNGYTF. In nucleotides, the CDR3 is TGTGCCAGCAGCCCAGCCGGACAGGGAAATGGCTACACCTTC. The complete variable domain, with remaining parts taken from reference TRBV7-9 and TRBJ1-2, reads DTGVSQNPRHKITKRGQNVTFRCDPISEHNRLYWYRQTLGQGPEFLTYFQNEAQLEKSRLLSDRFSAERPKGSFSTLEIQRTEQGDSAMYLCASSPAGQGNGYTFGSGTRLTVV.

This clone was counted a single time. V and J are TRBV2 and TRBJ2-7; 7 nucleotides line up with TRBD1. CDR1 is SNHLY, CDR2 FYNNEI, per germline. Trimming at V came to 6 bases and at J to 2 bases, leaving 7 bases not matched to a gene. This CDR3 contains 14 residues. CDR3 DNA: TGTGCCAGCAGAGCACAGGGGAATCCCTACGAGCAGTACTTC. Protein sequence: CASRAQGNPYEQYF.

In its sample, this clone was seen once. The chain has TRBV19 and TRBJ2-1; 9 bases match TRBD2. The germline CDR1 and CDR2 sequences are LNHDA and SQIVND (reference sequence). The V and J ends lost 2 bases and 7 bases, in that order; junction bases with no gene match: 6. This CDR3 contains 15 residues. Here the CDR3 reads CASSIMSSGSNEQFF. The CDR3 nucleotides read TGTGCCAGTAGTATAATGAGTAGCGGGAGTAATGAGCAGTTCTTC.

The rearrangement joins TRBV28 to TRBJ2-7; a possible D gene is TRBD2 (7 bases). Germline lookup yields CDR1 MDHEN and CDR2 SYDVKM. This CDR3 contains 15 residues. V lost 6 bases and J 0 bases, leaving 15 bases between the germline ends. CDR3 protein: CASRIGGPSSYEQYF. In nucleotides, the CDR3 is TGTGCCAGCAGAATCGGGGGGCCGAGCTCCTACGAGCAGTACTTC.

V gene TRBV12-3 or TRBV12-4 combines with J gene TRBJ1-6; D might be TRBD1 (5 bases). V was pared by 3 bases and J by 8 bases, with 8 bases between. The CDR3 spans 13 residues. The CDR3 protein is CASSLSRDSPLHF. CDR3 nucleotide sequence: TGTGCCAGCAGTTTGAGCAGGGATTCACCCCTCCACTTT.